This T cell receptor (beta chain) was found in a study of blood T cell repertoires in COVID-19. Germline V gene lookup returns CDR1 GTSNPN and CDR2 SVGIG (reference sequence). The CDR3 totals 14 residues. Trimming at V came to 0 bases and at J to 4 bases, leaving 6 bases not matched to a gene. The protocol was immunoSEQ multiplex PCR, while the TCRdb copy is restricted to in-frame clones and leaves out a portion. The sample holds approximately 150,000 clones; approximately 91% are singletons and the top ten take about 5.3%. The sequence was collected from a man younger than 35 with COVID-19, enrolled during active disease. The sample was peripheral blood. This rearrangement joins TRBV30 to TRBJ2-7; 7 nucleotides agree with TRBD2. The CDR3 here is CAWSVALAAYEQYF. CDR3 sequence (DNA): TGTGCCTGGAGTGTGGCTCTAGCGGCATACGAGCAGTACTTC.